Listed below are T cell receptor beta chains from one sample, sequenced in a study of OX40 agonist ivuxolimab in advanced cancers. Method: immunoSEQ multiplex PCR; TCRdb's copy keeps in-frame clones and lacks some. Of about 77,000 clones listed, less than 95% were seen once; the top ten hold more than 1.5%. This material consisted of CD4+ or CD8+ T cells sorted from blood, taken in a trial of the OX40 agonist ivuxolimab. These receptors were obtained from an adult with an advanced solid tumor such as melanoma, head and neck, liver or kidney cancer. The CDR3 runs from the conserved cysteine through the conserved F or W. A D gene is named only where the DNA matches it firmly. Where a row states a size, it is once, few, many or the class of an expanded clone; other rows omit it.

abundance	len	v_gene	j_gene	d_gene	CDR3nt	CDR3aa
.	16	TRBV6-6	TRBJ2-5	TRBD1	TGTGCCAGCAGTTGGACAGGGGGCGCTGAGGGAGAGACCCAGTACTTC	CASSWTGGAEGETQYF
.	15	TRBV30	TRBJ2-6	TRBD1	TGTGCCTATGACAGGGGGAATTCTGGGGCCAACGTCCTGACTTTC	CAYDRGNSGANVLTF
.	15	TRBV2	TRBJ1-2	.	TGTGCCAGCAGTGAGGTTGCTGCAGGGAGGGGCGGCTACACCTTC	CASSEVAAGRGGYTF
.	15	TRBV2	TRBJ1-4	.	TGTGCCAGCAGTGAGGGGGCGGCCTCTAATGAAGAACTGTTTTTT	CASSEGAASNEELFF
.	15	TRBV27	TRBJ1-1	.	TGTGCCAGCAGTTTATCCCCCCAGGGCAACACTGAAGCTTTCTTT	CASSLSPQGNTEAFF
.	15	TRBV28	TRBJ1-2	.	TGTGCCAGCAGTTTATTCAGGGTTGAAAGCTATGGCTACACCTTC	CASSLFRVESYGYTF
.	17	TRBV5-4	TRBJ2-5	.	TGTGCCAGCAGCTTGGCCCGACAGGCCACCCATAAAGAGACCCAGTACTTC	CASSLARQATHKETQYF
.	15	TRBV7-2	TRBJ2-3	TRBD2	TGTGCCAGCAGCCAGACTAGCGGGGTCACAGATACGCAGTATTTT	CASSQTSGVTDTQYF
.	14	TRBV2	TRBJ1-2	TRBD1	TGTGCCAGCAGTGAGCAGGGGGCTAACTATGGCTACACCTTC	CASSEQGANYGYTF
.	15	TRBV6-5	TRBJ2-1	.	TGTGCCAGCAGGAGGGGGCTAGCGGCCTACAATGAGCAGTTCTTC	CASRRGLAAYNEQFF
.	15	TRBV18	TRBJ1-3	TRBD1	TGTGCCAGCTCACCAGGGACAGGGTCTGGAAACACCATATATTTT	CASSPGTGSGNTIYF
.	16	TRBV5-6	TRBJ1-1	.	TGTGCCAGCAGCTTGAGGGCTCCCGGGGGGGACACTGAAGCTTTCTTT	CASSLRAPGGDTEAFF
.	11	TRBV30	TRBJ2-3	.	TGTGCCTGGGGCCAGGGTGATACGCAGTATTTT	CAWGQGDTQYF
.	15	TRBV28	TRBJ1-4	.	TGTGCGCACACTAGCCCGGGGACAACTAATGAAAAACTGTTTTTT	CAHTSPGTTNEKLFF
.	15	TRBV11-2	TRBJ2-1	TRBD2	TGTGCCAGCAGCCCTCGACTAGCGGAAGGAAATGAGCAGTTCTTC	CASSPRLAEGNEQFF
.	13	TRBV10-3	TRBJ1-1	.	TGTGCCATCAGTTCTTCAGGGAACACTGAAGCTTTCTTT	CAISSSGNTEAFF
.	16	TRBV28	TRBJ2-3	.	TGTGCCAGCAGTTCGCCCGGGACTCGCGTGGCAGATACGCAGTATTTT	CASSSPGTRVADTQYF
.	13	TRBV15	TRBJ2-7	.	TGTGCCACCAGCAGGACAGGTGGTCTCGAGCAGTACTTC	CATSRTGGLEQYF
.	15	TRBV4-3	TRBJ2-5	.	TGCGCCAGCAGCCCGCGGGGGCCCGCCGGGGAGACCCAGTACTTC	CASSPRGPAGETQYF
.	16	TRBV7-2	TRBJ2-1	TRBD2	TGTGCCAGCAGCCGCACCCGGACTAGGATCGTCGATGAGCAGTTCTTC	CASSRTRTRIVDEQFF
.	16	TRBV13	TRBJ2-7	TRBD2	TGTGCCAGCAGCTTAGATACTAGCGGGAGGTCGCGCGAGCAGTACTTC	CASSLDTSGRSREQYF
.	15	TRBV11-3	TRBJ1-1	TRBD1	TGTGCCAGCAGCTTATTGGCACAGGGGCCCACTGAAGCTTTCTTT	CASSLLAQGPTEAFF
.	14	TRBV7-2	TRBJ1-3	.	TGTGCCAGTAGCACGAGGTTCTCTGGAAACACCATATATTTT	CASSTRFSGNTIYF
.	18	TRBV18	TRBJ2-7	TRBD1	TGTGCCAGCTCACCGAGAACCCCGGGACAGCTCGACACCTACGAGCAGTACTTC	CASSPRTPGQLDTYEQYF
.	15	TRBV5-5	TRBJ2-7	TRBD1	TGTGCCAGCAGCTTGGGGTGGACAGGGGACTACGAGCAGTACTTC	CASSLGWTGDYEQYF
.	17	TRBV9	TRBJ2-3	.	TGTGCCAGCAGCGTCCTCCCTATTTGGGGGGGCACAGATACGCAGTATTTT	CASSVLPIWGGTDTQYF
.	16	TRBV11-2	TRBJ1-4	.	TGTGCCAGCAGCTTAGGCCCTGGGACATACGCGGAAAAACTGTTTTTT	CASSLGPGTYAEKLFF
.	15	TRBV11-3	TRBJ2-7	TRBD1	TGTGCCAGCAGCCCTCCCGGGACAGGGGGAGGAGAGCAGTACTTC	CASSPPGTGGGEQYF
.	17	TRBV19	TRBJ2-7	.	TGTGCCAGTAGTATACAGGCGGCGGGGGCAAGCTCCTACGAGCAGTACTTC	CASSIQAAGASSYEQYF
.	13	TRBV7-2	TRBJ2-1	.	TGTGCCAGCAGCTCCCTCCGCGGCAATGAGCAGTTCTTC	CASSSLRGNEQFF
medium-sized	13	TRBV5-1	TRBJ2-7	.	TGCGCCAGCAGCTTGGCCGATAGGTACGAGCAGTACTTC	CASSLADRYEQYF
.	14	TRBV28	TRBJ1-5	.	TGTGCCAGCAGTTTATCGGGGCGGAATCAGCCCCAGCATTTT	CASSLSGRNQPQHF
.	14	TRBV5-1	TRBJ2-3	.	TGCGCCAGCAGCTTGGACGGGGAGACAGATACGCAGTATTTT	CASSLDGETDTQYF
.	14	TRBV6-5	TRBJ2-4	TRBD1	TGTGCCAGCAGCCCCGGGACAGGGAAAAACATTCAGTACTTC	CASSPGTGKNIQYF
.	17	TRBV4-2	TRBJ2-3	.	TGTGCCAGCAGCCCTTCTTCTAGGGGGGGCGACACAGATACGCAGTATTTT	CASSPSSRGGDTDTQYF
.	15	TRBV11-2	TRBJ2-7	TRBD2	TGTGCCAGCAGGCTAGCGGGTTCTAGCTCCTACGAGCAGTACTTC	CASRLAGSSSYEQYF
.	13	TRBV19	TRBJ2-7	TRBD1	TGTGCCAGTAGAGGGACAGGCTGGTACGAGCAGTACTTC	CASRGTGWYEQYF
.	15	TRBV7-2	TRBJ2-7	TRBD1	TGTGCCAGCAGCTCGACAGCCACAGGGGCTTACGAGCAGTACTTC	CASSSTATGAYEQYF
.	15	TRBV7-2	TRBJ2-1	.	TGTGCCAGCAGTACCGACCGAGTCTCCTACAATGAGCAGTTCTTC	CASSTDRVSYNEQFF
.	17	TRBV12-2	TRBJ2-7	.	TGTGCAAGTCGCTTTTGGACTAGCGGGAGGGATTCCTACGAGCAGTACTTC	CASRFWTSGRDSYEQYF
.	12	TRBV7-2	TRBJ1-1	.	TGTGCCAGCAGGTCAGAGAACACTGAAGCTTTCTTT	CASRSENTEAFF
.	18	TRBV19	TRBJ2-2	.	TGTGCCAGTAGTATAAGGGCCCCAGGGCTAGGGAACACCGGGGAGCTGTTTTTT	CASSIRAPGLGNTGELFF
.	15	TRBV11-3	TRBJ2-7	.	TGTGCCAGCAGCTTAGGAGTCGATGGTCCCTACGAGCAGTACTTC	CASSLGVDGPYEQYF
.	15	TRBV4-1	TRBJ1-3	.	TGCGCCAGCAGCCCGGGACCTTTCTCTGGAAACACCATATATTTT	CASSPGPFSGNTIYF
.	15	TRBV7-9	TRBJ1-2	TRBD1	TGTGCCAGCAGCTCGAGACAGGGGACTAACTATGGCTACACCTTC	CASSSRQGTNYGYTF
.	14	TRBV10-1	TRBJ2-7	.	TGCGCCAGCAGTGAGTCGGGCATCGGCTACGAGCAGTACTTC	CASSESGIGYEQYF
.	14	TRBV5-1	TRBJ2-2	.	TGCGCCAGCAGCTTCATGGGGAACACCGGGGAGCTGTTTTTT	CASSFMGNTGELFF
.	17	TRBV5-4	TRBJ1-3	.	TGTGCCAGCAGCTCGGGAGGCCAGCTCTTCTCTGGAAACACCATATATTTT	CASSSGGQLFSGNTIYF
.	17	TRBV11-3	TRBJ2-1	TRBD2	TGTGCCAGCAGCCACGGCCTAGCGGGGGTTATGGACAATGAGCAGTTCTTC	CASSHGLAGVMDNEQFF
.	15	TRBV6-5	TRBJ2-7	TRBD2	TGTGCCAGCAGTTACGGGCGGCGGGGGTCCTACGAGCAGTACTTC	CASSYGRRGSYEQYF
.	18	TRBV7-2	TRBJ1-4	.	TGTGCCAGCAGCCGAACCGCTTCAGGATTTGCAACTAATGAAAAACTGTTTTTT	CASSRTASGFATNEKLFF
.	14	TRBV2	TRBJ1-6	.	TGTGCCAGCAGTGAAACAGGGTTGGGATCACCCCTCCACTTT	CASSETGLGSPLHF
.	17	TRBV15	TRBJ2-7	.	TGTGCCACCAGCAGAGATTTCCTCGCAGGGAACCCTCCCGAGCAGTACTTC	CATSRDFLAGNPPEQYF
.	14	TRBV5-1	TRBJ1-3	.	TGCGCCAGCAGCGCCGGGCCTGGGGGAAACACCATATATTTT	CASSAGPGGNTIYF
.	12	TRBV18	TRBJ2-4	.	TGTGCCAGCTCACCATCAAGTAACATTCAGTACTTC	CASSPSSNIQYF